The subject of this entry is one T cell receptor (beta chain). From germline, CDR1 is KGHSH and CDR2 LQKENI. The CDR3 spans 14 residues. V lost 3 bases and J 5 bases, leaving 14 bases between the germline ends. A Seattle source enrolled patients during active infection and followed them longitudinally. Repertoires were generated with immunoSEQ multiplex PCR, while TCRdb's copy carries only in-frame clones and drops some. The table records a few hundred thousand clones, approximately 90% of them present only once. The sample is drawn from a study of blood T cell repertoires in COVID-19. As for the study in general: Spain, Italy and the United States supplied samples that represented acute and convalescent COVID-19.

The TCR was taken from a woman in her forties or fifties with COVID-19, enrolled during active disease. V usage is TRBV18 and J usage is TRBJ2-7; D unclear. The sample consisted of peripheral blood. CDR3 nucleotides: TGTGCCAGCTCACCCTTAGACTCGGAAAACGAGCAGTACTTC. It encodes CASSPLDSENEQYF.